One sample yielded the 9 T cell receptor beta chains listed below, sequenced in a study of graft-versus-host responses after intestinal transplantation. Profiled with immunoSEQ multiplex PCR; TCRdb holds only in-frame clones, not every one. This sample has tens of thousands of clones, with around 96% found just once. Antigens for these TCRs are unknown. The sequencing used unstimulated CD8+ T cells sorted from spleen or lymph node cells, collected before transplant. These receptors originate from a human donor who was the organ donor for an intestinal transplant.

This chain links TRBV2 with TRBJ1-1, with 7 nucleotides matching TRBD1. Germline V gene sequence: CDR1 SNHLY, CDR2 FYNNEI. V lost 3 bases, J lost 5 bases, and 3 bases stayed unmatched. The CDR3 loop spans 13 amino acids. CDR3 sequence (DNA): TGTGCCAGCAGTGACCCGGGACAGACTGAAGCTTTCTTT. This encodes CASSDPGQTEAFF.

This rearrangement joins TRBV27 to TRBJ2-7; D call uncertain. This CDR3 contains 14 residues. Germline V gene lookup returns CDR1 MNHEY and CDR2 SMNVEV (reference sequence). V was pared by 4 bases and J by 0 bases, with 10 bases between. CDR3 loop: CASSSRTGSYEQYF. The CDR3 DNA follows: TGTGCCAGCAGTTCAAGGACGGGCTCCTACGAGCAGTACTTC.

The V call is TRBV27, the J call TRBJ2-1; perhaps TRBD2 as D (7 bases). Germline loops: CDR1 MNHEY, CDR2 SMNVEV (reference sequence). The CDR3 covers 15 residues. V lost 2 bases and J 6 bases, leaving 14 bases between the germline ends. CDR3 in DNA: TGTGCCAGCAGTTTAACCGCGGGGGCCCTCAATGAGCAGTTCTTC. Translated: CASSLTAGALNEQFF.

This clone was found once. The rearrangement links TRBV2 to TRBJ2-5; D is tentatively TRBD1 or TRBD2 (5 bases each). Germline-derived CDR1 and CDR2 are SNHLY and FYNNEI. Trimming removed 2 bases from V and 5 bases from J, with 15 bases in between. This CDR3 contains 15 residues. The CDR3 sequence is CASSERVAGTETQYF. The CDR3 coding sequence is TGTGCCAGCAGTGAAAGGGTGGCAGGGACGGAGACCCAGTACTTC.

As regards this clone: Other nucleotide sequences in the sample specify the same CDR3. J is TRBJ2-7 and V is TRBV27; D gene unclear. V was trimmed by 2 bases and J by 3 bases, leaving 8 bases between them. There are 13 residues in the CDR3. The germline gives CDR1 MNHEY, CDR2 SMNVEV (reference sequence). CDR3 region: CASSLGQSYEQYF. Here the CDR3 DNA reads TGTGCCAGCAGTTTAGGGCAAAGCTACGAGCAGTACTTC.

This clone has just one count. The CDR3 DNA follows: TGTGCCTGGAGTCGCGACCTAAACACCATATATTTT. It specifies CAWSRDLNTIYF. The rearrangement joins TRBV30 to TRBJ1-3; D is undetermined. The CDR3 spans 12 residues. Trimming took 2 bases from V and 6 from J, leaving 8 bases between them. Germline V gene data show CDR1 as GTSNPN and CDR2 as SVGIG (reference sequence).

J is TRBJ2-5 and V is TRBV27, with TRBD2 identical over 10 bases. This CDR3 contains 17 residues. Trimming at V came to 2 bases and at J to 4 bases, leaving 10 bases not matched to a gene. The germline V gene has CDR1 MNHEY and CDR2 SMNVEV (reference sequence). CDR3: CASSLIPSGGAPETQYF. The CDR3 DNA is TGTGCCAGCAGTTTAATTCCAAGCGGGGGGGCCCCAGAGACCCAGTACTTC.

A single count supports this clone. The V gene is TRBV9, the J gene TRBJ2-1; 8 nucleotides line up with TRBD2. Germline V gives CDR1 SGDLS, CDR2 YYNGEE. After removal of 4 bases from V and 6 bases from J, the junction contained 12 bases not matched to a gene. This CDR3 has 16 residues. The CDR3 sequence: CASSTPTSGGFNEQFF. The CDR3, as DNA: TGTGCCAGCAGCACCCCCACGAGCGGGGGCTTCAATGAGCAGTTCTTC.

The chain has TRBV14 and TRBJ2-1; 11 nucleotides align to TRBD1. Per germline, CDR1 SGHDN and CDR2 FVKESK. This CDR3 is 16 amino acids long. The V and J ends lost 4 bases and 4 bases, in that order; junction bases with no gene match: 6. The CDR3 DNA sequence: TGTGCCAGCAGCCGCCTCGGACAGGGGGCATACAATGAGCAGTTCTTC. Protein product: CASSRLGQGAYNEQFF.